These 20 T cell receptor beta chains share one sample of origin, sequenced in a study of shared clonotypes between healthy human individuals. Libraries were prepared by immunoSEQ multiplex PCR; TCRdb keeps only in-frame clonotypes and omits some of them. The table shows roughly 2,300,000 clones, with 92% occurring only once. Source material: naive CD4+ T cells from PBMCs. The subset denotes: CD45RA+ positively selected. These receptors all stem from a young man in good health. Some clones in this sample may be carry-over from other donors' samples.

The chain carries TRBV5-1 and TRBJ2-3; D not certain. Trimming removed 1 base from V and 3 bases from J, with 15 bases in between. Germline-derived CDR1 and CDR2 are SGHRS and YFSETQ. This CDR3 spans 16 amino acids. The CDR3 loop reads CASSLRSPRVTDTQYF. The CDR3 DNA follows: TGCGCCAGCAGCTTGAGAAGTCCTCGGGTGACAGATACGCAGTATTTT.

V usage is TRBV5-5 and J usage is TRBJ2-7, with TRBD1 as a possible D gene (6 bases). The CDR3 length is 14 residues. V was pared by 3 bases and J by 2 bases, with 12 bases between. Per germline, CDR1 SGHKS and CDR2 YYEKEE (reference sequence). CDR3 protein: CASSWAGATYEQYF. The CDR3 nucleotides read TGTGCCAGCAGCTGGGCAGGGGCAACCTACGAGCAGTACTTC.

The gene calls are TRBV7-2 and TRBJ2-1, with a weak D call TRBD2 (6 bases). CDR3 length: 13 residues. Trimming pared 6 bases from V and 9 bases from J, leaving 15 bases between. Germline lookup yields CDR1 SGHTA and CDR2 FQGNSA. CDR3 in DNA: TGTGCCAGCAGTCGGGGGAACACGGGTGAGCAGTTCTTC. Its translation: CASSRGNTGEQFF.

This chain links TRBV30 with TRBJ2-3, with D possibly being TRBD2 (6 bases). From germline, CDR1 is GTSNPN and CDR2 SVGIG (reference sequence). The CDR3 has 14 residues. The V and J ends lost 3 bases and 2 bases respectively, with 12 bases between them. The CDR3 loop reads CAWSVGGFTDTQYF. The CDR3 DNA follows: TGTGCCTGGAGCGTGGGGGGTTTCACAGATACGCAGTATTTT.

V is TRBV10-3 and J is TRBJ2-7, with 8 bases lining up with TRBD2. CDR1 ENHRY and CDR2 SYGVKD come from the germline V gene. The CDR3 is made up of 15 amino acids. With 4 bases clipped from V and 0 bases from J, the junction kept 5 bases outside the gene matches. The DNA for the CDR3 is TGTGCCATCAGTGCGGGGGGGGCCCTCTCCTACGAGCAGTACTTC. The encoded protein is CAISAGGALSYEQYF.

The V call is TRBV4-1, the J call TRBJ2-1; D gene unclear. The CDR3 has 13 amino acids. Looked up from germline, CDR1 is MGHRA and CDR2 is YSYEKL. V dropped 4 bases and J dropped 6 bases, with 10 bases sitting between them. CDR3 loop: CASSPARFNEQFF. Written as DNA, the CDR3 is TGCGCCAGCAGCCCCGCTAGATTCAATGAGCAGTTCTTC.

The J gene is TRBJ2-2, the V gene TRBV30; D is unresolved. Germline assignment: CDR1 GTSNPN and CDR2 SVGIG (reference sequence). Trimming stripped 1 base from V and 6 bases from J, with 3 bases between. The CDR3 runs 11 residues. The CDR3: CAWSGAGELFF. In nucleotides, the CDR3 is TGTGCCTGGAGTGGGGCCGGGGAGCTGTTTTTT.

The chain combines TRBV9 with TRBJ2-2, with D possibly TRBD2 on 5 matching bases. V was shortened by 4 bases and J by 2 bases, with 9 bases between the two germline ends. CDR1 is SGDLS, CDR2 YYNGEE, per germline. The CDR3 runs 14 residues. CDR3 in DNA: TGTGCCAGCAGCCCCCGGGAAAACACCGGGGAGCTGTTTTTT. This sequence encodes CASSPRENTGELFF.

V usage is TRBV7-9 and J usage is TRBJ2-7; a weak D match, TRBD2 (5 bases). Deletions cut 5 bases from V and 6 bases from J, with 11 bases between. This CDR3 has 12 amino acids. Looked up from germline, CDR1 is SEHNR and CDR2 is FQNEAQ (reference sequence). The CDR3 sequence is CASSPEGPEQYF. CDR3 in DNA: TGTGCCAGCAGCCCAGAGGGTCCCGAGCAGTACTTC.

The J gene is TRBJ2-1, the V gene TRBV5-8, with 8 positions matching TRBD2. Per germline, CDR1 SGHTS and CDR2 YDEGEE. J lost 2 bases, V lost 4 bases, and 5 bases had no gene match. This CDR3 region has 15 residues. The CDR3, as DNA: TGTGCCAGCAGCGTACCGGGACTAGCCTACAATGAGCAGTTCTTC. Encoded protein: CASSVPGLAYNEQFF.

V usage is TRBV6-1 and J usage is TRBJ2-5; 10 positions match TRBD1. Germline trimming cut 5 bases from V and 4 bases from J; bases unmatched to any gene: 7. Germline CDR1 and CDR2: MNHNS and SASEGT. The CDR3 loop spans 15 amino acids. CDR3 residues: CASSKTGGGLETQYF. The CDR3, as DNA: TGTGCCAGCAGTAAGACAGGGGGCGGGTTAGAGACCCAGTACTTC.

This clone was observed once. CDR3 in amino acids: CASGLRSGWYQETQYF. DNA for the CDR3: TGTGCCAGCGGTTTGAGAAGCGGGTGGTACCAAGAGACCCAGTACTTC. The chain has TRBV7-2 and TRBJ2-5, with D possibly TRBD2 on 6 matching bases. The germline CDR1 and CDR2 sequences are SGHTA and FQGNSA. CDR3 size: 16 residues. V was shortened by 8 bases and J by 0 bases, with 19 bases between the two germline ends.

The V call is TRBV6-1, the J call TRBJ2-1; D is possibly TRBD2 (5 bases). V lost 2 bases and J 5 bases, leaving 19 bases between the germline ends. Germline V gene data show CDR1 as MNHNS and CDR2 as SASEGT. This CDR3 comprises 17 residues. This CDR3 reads CASSEMEQRSLDNEQFF. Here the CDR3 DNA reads TGTGCCAGCAGTGAAATGGAACAGCGGAGTCTGGACAATGAGCAGTTCTTC.

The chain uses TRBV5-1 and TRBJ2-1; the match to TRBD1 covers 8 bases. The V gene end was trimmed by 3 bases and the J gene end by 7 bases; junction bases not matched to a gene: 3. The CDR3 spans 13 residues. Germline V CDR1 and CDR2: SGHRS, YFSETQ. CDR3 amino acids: CASSWTGWNEQFF. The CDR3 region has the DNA TGCGCCAGCAGCTGGACAGGGTGGAATGAGCAGTTCTTC.

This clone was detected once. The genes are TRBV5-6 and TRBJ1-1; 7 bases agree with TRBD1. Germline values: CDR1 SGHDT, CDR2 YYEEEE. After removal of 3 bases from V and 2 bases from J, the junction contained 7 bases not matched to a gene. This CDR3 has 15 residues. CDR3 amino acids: CASSWGQRKNTEAFF. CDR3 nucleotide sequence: TGTGCCAGCAGCTGGGGACAGAGAAAAAACACTGAAGCTTTCTTT.

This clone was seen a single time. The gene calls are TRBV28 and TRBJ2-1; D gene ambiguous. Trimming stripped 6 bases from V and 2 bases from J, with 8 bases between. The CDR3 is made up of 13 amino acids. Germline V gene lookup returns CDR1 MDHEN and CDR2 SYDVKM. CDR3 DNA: TGTGCCAGCAGATCCCACACCTACAATGAGCAGTTCTTC. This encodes CASRSHTYNEQFF.

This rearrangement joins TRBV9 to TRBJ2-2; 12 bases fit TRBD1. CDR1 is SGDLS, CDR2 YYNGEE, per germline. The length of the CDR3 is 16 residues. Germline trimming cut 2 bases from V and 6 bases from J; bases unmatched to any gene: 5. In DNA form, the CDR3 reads TGTGCCAGCAGCGTTGCGGGACAGGGGGCATCCGGGGAGCTGTTTTTT. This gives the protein CASSVAGQGASGELFF.

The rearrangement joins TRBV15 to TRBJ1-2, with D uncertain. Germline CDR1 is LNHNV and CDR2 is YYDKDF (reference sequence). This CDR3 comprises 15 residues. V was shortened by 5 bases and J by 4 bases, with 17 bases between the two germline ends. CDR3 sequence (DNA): TGTGCCACCAGCCCCCGACAATCCGCGGGCTATGGCTACACCTTC. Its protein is CATSPRQSAGYGYTF. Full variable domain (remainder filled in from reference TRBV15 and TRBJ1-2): DAMVIQNPRYQVTQFGKPVTLSCSQTLNHNVMYWYQQKSSQAPKLLFHYYDKDFNNEADTPDNFQSRRPNTSFCFLDIRSPGLGDTAMYLCATSPRQSAGYGYTFGSGTRLTVV.

The CDR3 loop is CASSAAKGTDTQYF. The CDR3 DNA sequence: TGTGCCAGCAGTGCGGCTAAGGGCACAGATACGCAGTATTTT. The V and J genes are TRBV6-1 and TRBJ2-3; D is ambiguous. Germline lookup yields CDR1 MNHNS and CDR2 SASEGT. V was shortened by 4 bases and J by 1 base, with 9 bases between the two germline ends. The CDR3 runs to 14 residues.

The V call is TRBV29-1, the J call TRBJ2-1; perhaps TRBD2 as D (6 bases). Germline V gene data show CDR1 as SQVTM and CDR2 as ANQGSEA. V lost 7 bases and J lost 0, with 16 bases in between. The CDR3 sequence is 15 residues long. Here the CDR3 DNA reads TGCAGCGCCCGGAGGGCCCAGAGCTCCTACAATGAGCAGTTCTTC. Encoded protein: CSARRAQSSYNEQFF.